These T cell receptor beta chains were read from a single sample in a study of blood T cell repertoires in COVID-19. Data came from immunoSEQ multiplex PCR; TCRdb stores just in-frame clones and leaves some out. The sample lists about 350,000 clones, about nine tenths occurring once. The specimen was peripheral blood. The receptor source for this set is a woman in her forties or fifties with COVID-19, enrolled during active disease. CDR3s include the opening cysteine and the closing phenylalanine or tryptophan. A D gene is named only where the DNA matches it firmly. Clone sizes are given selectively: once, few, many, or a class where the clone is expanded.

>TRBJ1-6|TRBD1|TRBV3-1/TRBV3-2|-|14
TGTGCCAGCAGCCGACAGGGGAGAGAGTCACCCCTCCACTTT
CASSRQGRESPLHF
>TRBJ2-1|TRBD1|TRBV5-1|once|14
TGCGCCAGCAACCGGGACAGGGAATACAATGAGCAGTTCTTC
CASNRDREYNEQFF
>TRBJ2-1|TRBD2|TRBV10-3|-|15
TGTGCCATTCTGGCCGGGACTAGCGGTTACAATGAGCAGTTCTTC
CAILAGTSGYNEQFF
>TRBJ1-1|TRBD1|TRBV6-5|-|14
TGTGCCAGCAAAGGGACAGCACAGAACACTGAAGCTTTCTTT
CASKGTAQNTEAFF
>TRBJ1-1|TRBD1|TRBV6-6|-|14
TGTGCCAGCAACAACAAAGGGGGCCCCACTGAAGCTTTCTTT
CASNNKGGPTEAFF
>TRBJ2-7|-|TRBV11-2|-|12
TGTGCCAGCAGCCTCGACAGCTACGAGCAGTACTTC
CASSLDSYEQYF
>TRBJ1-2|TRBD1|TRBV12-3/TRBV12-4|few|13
TGTGCCAGCAGTTCTGGCAGGGGGTTTGGCTACACCTTC
CASSSGRGFGYTF
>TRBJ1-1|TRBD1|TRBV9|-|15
TGTGCCAGCAGCGCTATTCAGGGGGCAGGAACTGAAGCTTTCTTT
CASSAIQGAGTEAFF
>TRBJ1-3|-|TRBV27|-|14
TGTGCCAGCAGTCCCCGGGGCTCTGGAAACACCATATATTTT
CASSPRGSGNTIYF
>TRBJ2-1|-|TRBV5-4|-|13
TGTGCCACTCGGGACACCCCCTACAATGAGCAGTTCTTC
CATRDTPYNEQFF
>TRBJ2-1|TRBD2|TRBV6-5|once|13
TGTGCGACTCAGCGGGACCGCGACAATGAGCAGTTCTTC
CATQRDRDNEQFF
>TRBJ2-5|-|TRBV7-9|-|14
TGTGCCAGCAGCCATGGAGGCCGGGAAGAGACCCAGTACTTC
CASSHGGREETQYF
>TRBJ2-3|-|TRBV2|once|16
TGTGCCAGCAGTGGCGGGCTCGAAGCTGGCACAGATACGCAGTATTTT
CASSGGLEAGTDTQYF
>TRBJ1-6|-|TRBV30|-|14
TGTGCCTGGAGCCCCCCTCCGCCCGGTTCACCCCTCCACTTT
CAWSPPPPGSPLHF
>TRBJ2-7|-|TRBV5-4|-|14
TGTGCCAGCAGCTTGAGTGGTAATTCGCGCGAGCAGTACTTC
CASSLSGNSREQYF
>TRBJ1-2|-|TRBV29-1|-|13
TGCAGCGTTGAATTGACAGGCAGTTATGGCTACACCTTC
CSVELTGSYGYTF
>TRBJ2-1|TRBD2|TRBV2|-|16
TGTGCCACAGGCATAGCGGGAGGGAGCTCCTACAATGAGCAGTTCTTC
CATGIAGGSSYNEQFF
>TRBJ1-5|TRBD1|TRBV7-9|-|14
TGTGCCAGCAGCCTAGGGACAGGCAATCAGCCCCAGCATTTT
CASSLGTGNQPQHF
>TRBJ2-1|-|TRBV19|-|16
TGTGCCAGTAGTATAGATCCCGGCAGGAGGTACAATGAGCAGTTCTTC
CASSIDPGRRYNEQFF
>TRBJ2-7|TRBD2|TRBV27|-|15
TGTGCCAGCAGTTGGAAGGTAGCGGGAAAGTACGAGCAGTACTTC
CASSWKVAGKYEQYF
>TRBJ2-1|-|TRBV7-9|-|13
TGTGCCAGCAGCCTTGGACAGAACAATGAGCAGTTCTTC
CASSLGQNNEQFF
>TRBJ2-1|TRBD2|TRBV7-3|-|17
TGTGCCAGCAGCTTTGTTTTGGGCGGGAGGGGGAGCAATGAGCAGTTCTTC
CASSFVLGGRGSNEQFF
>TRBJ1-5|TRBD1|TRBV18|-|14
TGTGCCTCCCAGGGGGCGCGAAGCAATCAGCCCCAGCATTTT
CASQGARSNQPQHF
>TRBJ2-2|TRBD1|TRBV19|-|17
TGTGCCAGTAGGTACCCCGCGGGACAGGGAAACACCGGGGAGCTGTTTTTT
CASRYPAGQGNTGELFF
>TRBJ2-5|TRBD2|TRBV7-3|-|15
TGTGCCAGCAGCCGCAATAGCGGGAGTCAAGAGACCCAGTACTTC
CASSRNSGSQETQYF
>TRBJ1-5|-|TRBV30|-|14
TGTGCCTGGAGTGGCAAGGGGCCCCAGGGACCCCAGCATTTT
CAWSGKGPQGPQHF
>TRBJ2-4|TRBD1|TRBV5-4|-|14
TGTGCCAGCAGCTTGAGGGGGACAGGGGGGATTCAGTACTTC
CASSLRGTGGIQYF
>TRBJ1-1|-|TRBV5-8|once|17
TGTGCCAGCAGCCGGCGCGATATTGGGCAGGCGAACACTGAAGCTTTCTTT
CASSRRDIGQANTEAFF
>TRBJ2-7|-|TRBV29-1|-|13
TGCAGCTTCCGGGGGGCGAGCGCCTACGAGCAGTACTTC
CSFRGASAYEQYF
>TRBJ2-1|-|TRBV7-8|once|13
TGTGCCAGCAGCATACAGGGAACGAATGAGCAGTTCTTC
CASSIQGTNEQFF
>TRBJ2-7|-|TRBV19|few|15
TGTGCCAGTAGTAGCAGCCAGGGGCCCTCCTACGAGCAGTACTTC
CASSSSQGPSYEQYF
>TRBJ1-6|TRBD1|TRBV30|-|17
TGTGCCTGGAGTGCCGACCGACAGGGGCGGTATAATTCACCCCTCCACTTT
CAWSADRQGRYNSPLHF
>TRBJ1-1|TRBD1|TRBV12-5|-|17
TGTGCTAGTGGGAACAAGCGGACAGGGTTTATGAACACTGAAGCTTTCTTT
CASGNKRTGFMNTEAFF
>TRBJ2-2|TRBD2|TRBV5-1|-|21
TGCGCCAGCAGCTTATTCATACCGGGACTAGCGGGAGTGAATGACACCGGGGAGCTGTTTTTT
CASSLFIPGLAGVNDTGELFF